This T cell receptor (beta chain) was obtained from a study of blood T cell repertoires in COVID-19. Study background: The United States, Italy and Spain were the sources of the acute and convalescent COVID-19 samples. In each case, the material was cDNA or gDNA derived from T cells, B-cell-depleted T cells, or PBMCs.

Per the authors' pipeline: Researchers report that nucleated cell counts were estimated from reference gene primer amplification. Using immunoSEQ multiplex PCR, the repertoire was profiled, and TCRdb retains in-frame clones only, with some absent. V, J and clone size derive from that table, while D and trimming were established from the DNA sequence. Of 150,000 to 200,000 clones listed, about 90% were seen once; the top ten hold roughly 5%. V gave up 6 bases and J gave up 6 bases; unmatched junction bases: 11. The CDR3 consists of 15 residues. Germline V CDR1 and CDR2: SGDLS, YYNGEE. Those enrolled in Seattle joined during active infection and were followed longitudinally afterward.

Sequencing used peripheral blood. The V and J genes are TRBV9 and TRBJ1-2, with 10 bases lining up with TRBD1. The source is a young man with COVID-19, enrolled during active disease. CDR3 region: CASTGTGEIIDGYTF. For the CDR3, the DNA is TGTGCCAGCACCGGGACAGGGGAAATCATAGATGGCTACACCTTC.